This entry is about one T cell receptor beta chain. This sample was taken from a study of blood T cell repertoires in COVID-19. Study-wide context: Sample material is recorded as cDNA or gDNA derived from T cells, B-cell-depleted T cells, or PBMCs.

The table came from immunoSEQ multiplex PCR; TCRdb's copy has only in-frame clones and leaves some out. The sample has fewer than 110,000 clones, approximately 88% seen once. CDR1 and CDR2 from the germline V gene are MDHEN and SYDVKM. The length of the CDR3 is 15 residues. Germline trimming cut 3 bases from V and 5 bases from J; bases unmatched to any gene: 8. This chain links TRBV28 with TRBJ1-2; TRBD1 aligns across 8 bases. What was sequenced was peripheral blood. The receptor was derived from a man in his fifties with active or convalescent COVID-19. The CDR3 loop reads CASSFENRGRYGYTF. The CDR3 DNA follows: TGTGCCAGCAGTTTCGAGAACAGGGGGAGGTATGGCTACACCTTC.